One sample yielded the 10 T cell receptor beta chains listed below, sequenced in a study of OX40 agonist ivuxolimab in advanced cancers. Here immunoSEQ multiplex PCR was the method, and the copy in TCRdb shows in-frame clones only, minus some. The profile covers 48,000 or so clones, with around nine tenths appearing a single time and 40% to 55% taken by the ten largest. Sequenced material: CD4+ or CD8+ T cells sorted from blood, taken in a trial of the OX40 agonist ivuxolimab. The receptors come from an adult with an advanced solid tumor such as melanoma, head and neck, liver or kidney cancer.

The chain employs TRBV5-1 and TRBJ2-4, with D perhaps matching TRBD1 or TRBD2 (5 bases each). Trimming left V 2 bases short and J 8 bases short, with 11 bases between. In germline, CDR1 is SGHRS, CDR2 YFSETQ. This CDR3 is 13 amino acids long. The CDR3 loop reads CASSFLGDDIQYF. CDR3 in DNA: TGCGCCAGCAGCTTTTTGGGGGATGACATTCAGTACTTC.

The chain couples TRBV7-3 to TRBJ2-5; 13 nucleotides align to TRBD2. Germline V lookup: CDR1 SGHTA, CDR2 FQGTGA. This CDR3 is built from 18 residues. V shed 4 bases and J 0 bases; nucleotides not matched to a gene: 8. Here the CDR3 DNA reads TGTGCCAGCAGCTCTACGGGACTAGCGGGACAGGACCAAGAGACCCAGTACTTC. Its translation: CASSSTGLAGQDQETQYF. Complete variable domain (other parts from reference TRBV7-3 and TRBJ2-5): GAGVSQTPSNKVTEKGKYVELRCDPISGHTALYWYRQSLGQGPEFLIYFQGTGAADDSGLPNDRFFAVRPEGSVSTLKIQRTERGDSAVYLCASSSTGLAGQDQETQYFGPGTRLLVL.

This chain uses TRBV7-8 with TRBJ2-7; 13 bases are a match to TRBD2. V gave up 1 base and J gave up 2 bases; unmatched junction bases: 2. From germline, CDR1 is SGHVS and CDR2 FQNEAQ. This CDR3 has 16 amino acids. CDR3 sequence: CASSLDGTSGAYEQYF. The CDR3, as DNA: TGTGCCAGCAGCTTAGATGGGACTAGCGGGGCCTACGAGCAGTACTTC.

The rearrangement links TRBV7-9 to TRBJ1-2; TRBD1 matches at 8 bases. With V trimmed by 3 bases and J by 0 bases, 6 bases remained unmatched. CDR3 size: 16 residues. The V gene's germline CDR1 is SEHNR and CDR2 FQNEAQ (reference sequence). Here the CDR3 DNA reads TGTGCCAGCAGCTTTACCGGACAGGGATCTAACTATGGCTACACCTTC. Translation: CASSFTGQGSNYGYTF.

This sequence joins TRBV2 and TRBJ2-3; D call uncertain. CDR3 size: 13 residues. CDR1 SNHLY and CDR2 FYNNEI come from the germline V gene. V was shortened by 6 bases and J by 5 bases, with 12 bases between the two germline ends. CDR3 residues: CASSPSGVDTQYF. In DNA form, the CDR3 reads TGTGCCAGCAGCCCTTCAGGTGTAGATACGCAGTATTTT.

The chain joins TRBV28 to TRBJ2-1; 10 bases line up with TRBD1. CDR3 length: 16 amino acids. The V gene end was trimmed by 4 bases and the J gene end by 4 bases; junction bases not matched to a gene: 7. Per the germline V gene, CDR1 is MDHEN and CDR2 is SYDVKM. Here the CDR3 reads CASSSPGTGDYNEQFF. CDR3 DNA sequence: TGTGCCAGCAGTTCCCCCGGGACAGGGGATTACAATGAGCAGTTCTTC.

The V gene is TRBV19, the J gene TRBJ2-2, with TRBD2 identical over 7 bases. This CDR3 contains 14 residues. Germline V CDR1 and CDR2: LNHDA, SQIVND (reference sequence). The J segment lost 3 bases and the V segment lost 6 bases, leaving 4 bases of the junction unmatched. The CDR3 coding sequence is TGTGCCAGTAGCTGGGGGGGAGACACCGGGGAGCTGTTTTTT. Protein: CASSWGGDTGELFF.

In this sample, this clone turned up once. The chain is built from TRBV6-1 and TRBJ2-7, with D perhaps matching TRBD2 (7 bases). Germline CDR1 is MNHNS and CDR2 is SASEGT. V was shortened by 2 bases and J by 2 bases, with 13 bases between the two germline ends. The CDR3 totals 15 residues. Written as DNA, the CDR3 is TGTGCCAGCAGTGAATTCGGGGGGCTCACCTACGAGCAGTACTTC. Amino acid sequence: CASSEFGGLTYEQYF.

The CDR3 here is CASSQELRTGKRGGPKTQYF. DNA for the CDR3: TGCGCCAGCAGCCAAGAACTTCGGACCGGAAAGCGGGGGGGCCCGAAGACCCAGTACTTC. The rearrangement uses TRBV4-3 and TRBJ2-5, with 10 bases matching TRBD2. Germline V lookup: CDR1 LGHNA, CDR2 YSLEER. V gave up 0 bases and J gave up 6 bases; unmatched junction bases: 19. This CDR3 is built from 20 residues.

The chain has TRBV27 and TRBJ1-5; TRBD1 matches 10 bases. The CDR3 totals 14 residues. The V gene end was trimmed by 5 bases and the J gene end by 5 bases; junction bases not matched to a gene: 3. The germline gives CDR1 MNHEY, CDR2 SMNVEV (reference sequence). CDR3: CASSPDRGDQPQHF. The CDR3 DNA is TGTGCCAGCAGTCCGGACAGGGGGGATCAGCCCCAGCATTTT.